This T cell receptor beta chain was profiled in a study of T cell responses to AZD1222 COVID-19 vaccine. Overall study results and limits: White British donors predominated, females outnumbered males, and clonal diversity was possibly underestimated. CD4 TCRs linked to vaccination spanned spike, dominating at 160-218 and 743-854.

Germline V gene sequence: CDR1 SEHNR, CDR2 FQNEAQ (reference sequence). The CDR3 is 16 amino acids. V gave up 7 bases and J gave up 4 bases; unmatched junction bases: 15. This clone was counted a single time. Its target is unknown. Only in-frame clones appear in the TCRdb table, and some are missing; sequencing was by immunoSEQ multiplex PCR. This sample has some 110,000 clones, with about 88% found just once. The rearrangement links TRBV7-9 to TRBJ1-2, with 7 bases that match TRBD1. Sequencing used peripheral blood, obtained 28 days after the second AZD1222 dose. The clonotype was recovered from an adult who received the AZD1222 COVID-19 vaccine. The CDR3 coding sequence is TGTGCCAGCACCGAAGTCCTCCCCGCAGGGGGCTATGGCTACACCTTC. Protein product: CASTEVLPAGGYGYTF.